A single TCR beta chain is shown here with its context. This record belongs to a study of cytomegalovirus exposure and HLA in healthy donors. CDR1 and CDR2 from the germline V gene are MGHRA and YSYEKL. The CDR3 contains 11 residues. V lost 2 bases and J 12 bases, leaving 8 bases between the germline ends. 13 Jbeta primers and 60 Vbeta primers were used for the PCR. The protocol was immunoSEQ multiplex PCR, while the TCRdb copy is restricted to in-frame clones and leaves out a portion. The data show approximately 27,000 clones, about two thirds seen once. The chain is built from TRBV4-1 and TRBJ2-1; unclear D gene. This TCR was sampled from a woman in her 50s in good health and CMV-seronegative. Sequenced input: PBMCs. CDR3 in DNA: TGCGCCAGCAGCCAATACACGTCGCAGTTCTTC. Translating it yields CASSQYTSQFF.